This T cell receptor beta chain was captured by sequencing in a study of tumor and adjacent non-tumor tissue in lung cancer. In the study overall: The cohort had about a dozen adenocarcinoma, a couple of squamous cell and 1 small cell patients. Millions of productive TCRbeta reads were obtained per sample on average.

A remark on this clonotype: As yet, its antigen is unknown. An end of the junction differs from the germline gene, which may be a read error.

Three rounds of nested PCR, following a modified ARM-PCR protocol, produced the TCRbeta library. Using its own MiXCR run on the multiplex PCR reads, TCRdb lists one record per CDR3 protein. Of 100,000 to 120,000 distinct CDR3 sequences in the sample, approximately 87% were seen once. The template was RNA from unsorted bulk tissue. Study-wide findings and caveats: In normal lung, the top 100 clones were significantly more dominant than in tumor. Compared with tumor, normal lung showed significantly lower TCR diversity.

This CDR3 has 12 residues. Germline V lookup: CDR1 DFQATT, CDR2 SNEGSKA (reference sequence). This TCR derives from a man between 65 and 85 years old with non-small cell lung cancer. The V gene is TRBV20-1, the J gene TRBJ1-1; D is possibly TRBD1 (5 bases). Sequencing was performed on lung tumor tissue. In DNA, the CDR3 is TGCAGTGTTAGCAGGGTTTACGCTGAAGCTCTCTTT. Encoded protein: CSVSRVYAEALF.